The clone carrying this T cell receptor beta chain came up a few times. TCRdb re-analysed the 5' RACE reads in MiXCR, keeping a single row per CDR3 protein. The sample carries 500,000 to 550,000 distinct CDR3 sequences, less than 25% recorded once. These data originate in a study of identical twins. Germline CDR1 and CDR2: ENHRY and SYGVKD. Trimming took 2 bases from V and 4 from J, leaving 14 bases between them. The CDR3 runs 15 residues. These data were also reused for a study on T cells expressing NK-cell markers.

This receptor was obtained from a woman aged 18-29 years in good health. This sequence joins TRBV10-3 and TRBJ1-2; D is perhaps TRBD1 (5 bases). The specimen sequenced was CD4+ T cells sorted from blood. DNA for the CDR3: TGTGCCATCAGTGAGGGGGCCCCCGGGGGCTATGGCTACACCTTC. It specifies CAISEGAPGGYGYTF.